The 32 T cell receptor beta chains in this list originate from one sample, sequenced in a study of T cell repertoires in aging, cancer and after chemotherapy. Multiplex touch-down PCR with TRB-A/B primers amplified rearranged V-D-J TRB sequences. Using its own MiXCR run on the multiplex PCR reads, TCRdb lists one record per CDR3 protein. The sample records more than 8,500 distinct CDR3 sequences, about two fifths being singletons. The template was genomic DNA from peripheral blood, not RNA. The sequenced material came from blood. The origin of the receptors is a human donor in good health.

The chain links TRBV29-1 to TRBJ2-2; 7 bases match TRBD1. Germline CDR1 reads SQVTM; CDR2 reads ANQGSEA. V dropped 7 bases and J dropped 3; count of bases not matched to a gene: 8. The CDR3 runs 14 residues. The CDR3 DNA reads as TGCAGCGCTAGACAGGGATCGGACACCGGGGAGCTGTTTTTT. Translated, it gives CSARQGSDTGELFF.

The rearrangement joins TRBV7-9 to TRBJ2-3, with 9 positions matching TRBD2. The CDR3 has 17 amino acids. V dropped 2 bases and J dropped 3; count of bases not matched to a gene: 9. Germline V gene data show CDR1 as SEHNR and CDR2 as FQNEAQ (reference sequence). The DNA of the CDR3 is TGTGCCAGCAGCTTAATAGCGGGGGAGCGGGATACAGATACGCAGTATTTT. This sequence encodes CASSLIAGERDTDTQYF. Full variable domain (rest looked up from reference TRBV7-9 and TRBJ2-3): DTGVSQNPRHKITKRGQNVTFRCDPISEHNRLYWYRQTLGQGPEFLTYFQNEAQLEKSRLLSDRFSAERPKGSFSTLEIQRTEQGDSAMYLCASSLIAGERDTDTQYFGPGTRLTVL.

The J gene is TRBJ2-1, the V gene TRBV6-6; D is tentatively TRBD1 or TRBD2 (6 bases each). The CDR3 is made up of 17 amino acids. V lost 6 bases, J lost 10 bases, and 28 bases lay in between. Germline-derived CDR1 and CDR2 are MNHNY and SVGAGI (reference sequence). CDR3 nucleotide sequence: TGTGCCAGCAGCTACGATCACACTATATTCAACGGGGGCGAGCAGTTCTTC. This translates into CASSYDHTIFNGGEQFF.

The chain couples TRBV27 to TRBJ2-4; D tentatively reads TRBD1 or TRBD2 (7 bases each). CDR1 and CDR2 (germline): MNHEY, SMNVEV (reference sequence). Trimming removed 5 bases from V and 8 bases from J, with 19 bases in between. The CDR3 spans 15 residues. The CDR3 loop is CASSRQGGGRDIQYF. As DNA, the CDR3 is TGTGCCAGCAGTCGACAGGGCGGGGGCAGGGACATTCAGTACTTC.

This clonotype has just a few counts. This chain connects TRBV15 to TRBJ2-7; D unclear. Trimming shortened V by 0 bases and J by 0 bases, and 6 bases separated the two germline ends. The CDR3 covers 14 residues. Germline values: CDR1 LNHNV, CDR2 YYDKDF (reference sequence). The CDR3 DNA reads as TGTGCCACCAGCAGAGATGGCCTCTCCTACGAGCAGTACTTC. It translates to CATSRDGLSYEQYF.

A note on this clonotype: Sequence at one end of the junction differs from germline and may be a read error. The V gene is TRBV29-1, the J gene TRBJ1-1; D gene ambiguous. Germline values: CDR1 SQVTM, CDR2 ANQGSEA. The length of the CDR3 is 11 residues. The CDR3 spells CSVARSTEALF. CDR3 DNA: TGCAGCGTGGCAAGGAGCACTGAAGCTTTATTT.

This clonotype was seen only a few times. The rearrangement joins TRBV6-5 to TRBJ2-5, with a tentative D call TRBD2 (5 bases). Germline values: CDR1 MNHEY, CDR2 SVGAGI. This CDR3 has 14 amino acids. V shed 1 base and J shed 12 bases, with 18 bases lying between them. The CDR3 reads CASSYLAPNLEEYF. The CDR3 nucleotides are TGTGCCAGCAGTTACTTGGCCCCAAATTTGGAGGAGTACTTC.

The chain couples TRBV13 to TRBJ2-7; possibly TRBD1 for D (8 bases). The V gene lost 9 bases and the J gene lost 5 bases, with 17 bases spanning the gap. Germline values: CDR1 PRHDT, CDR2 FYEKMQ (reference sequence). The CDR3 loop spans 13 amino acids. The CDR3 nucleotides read TGTGCCAGGACACAGGGGGGGACAAACGAGCAGTACTTC. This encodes CARTQGGTNEQYF.

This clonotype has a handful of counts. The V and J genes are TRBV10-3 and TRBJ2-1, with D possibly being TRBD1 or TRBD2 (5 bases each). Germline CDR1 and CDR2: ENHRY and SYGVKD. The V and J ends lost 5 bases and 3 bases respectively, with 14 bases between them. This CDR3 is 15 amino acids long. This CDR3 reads CAISSGGARYNEQFF. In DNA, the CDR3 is TGTGCCATCAGTTCTGGGGGTGCGCGCTACAATGAGCAGTTCTTC.

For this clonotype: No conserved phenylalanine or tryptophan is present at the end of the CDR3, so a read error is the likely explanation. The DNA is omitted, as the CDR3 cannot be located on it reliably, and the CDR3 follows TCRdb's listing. CDR3 protein: CASSLPGAE. The chain joins TRBV28 to TRBJ2-7; the table calls TRBD1, which could not be checked here. From germline, CDR1 is MDHEN and CDR2 SYDVKM. A total of 9 residues make up the CDR3, ends included.

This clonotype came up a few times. DNA for the CDR3: TGTGCCAGCAGCTTAGAGGCAGACTATGGCTACACCTTC. This sequence encodes CASSLEADYGYTF. This chain links TRBV11-3 with TRBJ1-2, with D uncertain. With 0 bases removed from V and 3 bases from J, the gap between germline ends came to 5 bases. Germline V gives CDR1 SGHNT, CDR2 YENEEA. CDR3 length equals 13 residues.

For the CDR3, the DNA is TGTGCCAGCAGCTTCTTCCAAGAGACCCAGTACTTC. As protein: CASSFFQETQYF. The chain employs TRBV5-6 and TRBJ2-5; D ambiguous. The germline gives CDR1 SGHDT, CDR2 YYEEEE. V dropped 2 bases and J dropped 1 base, with 3 bases sitting between them. This CDR3 has 12 residues.

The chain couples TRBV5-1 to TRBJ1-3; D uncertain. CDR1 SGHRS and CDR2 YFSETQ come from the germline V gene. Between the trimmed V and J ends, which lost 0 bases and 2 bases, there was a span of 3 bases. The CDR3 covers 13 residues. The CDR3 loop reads CASSLDPGNTIYF. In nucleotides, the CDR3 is TGCGCCAGCAGCTTGGACCCTGGAAACACCATATATTTT.

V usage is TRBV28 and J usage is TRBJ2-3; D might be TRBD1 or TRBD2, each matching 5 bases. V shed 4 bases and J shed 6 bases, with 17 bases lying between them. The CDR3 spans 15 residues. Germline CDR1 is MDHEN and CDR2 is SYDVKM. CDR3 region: CASSSDRSGADTQYF. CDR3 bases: TGTGCCAGCAGTTCGGATCGATCCGGGGCGGATACGCAGTATTTT.

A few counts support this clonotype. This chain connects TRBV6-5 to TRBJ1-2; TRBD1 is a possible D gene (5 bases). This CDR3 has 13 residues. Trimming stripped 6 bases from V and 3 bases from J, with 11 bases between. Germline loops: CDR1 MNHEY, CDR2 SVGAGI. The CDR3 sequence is CASRRGADYGYTF. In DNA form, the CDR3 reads TGTGCCAGCAGAAGGGGCGCTGACTATGGCTACACCTTC.

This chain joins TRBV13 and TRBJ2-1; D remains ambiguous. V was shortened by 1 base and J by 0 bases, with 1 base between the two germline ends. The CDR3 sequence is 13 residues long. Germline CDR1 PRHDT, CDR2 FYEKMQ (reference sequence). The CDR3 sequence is CASSLVSYNEQFF. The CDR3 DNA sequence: TGTGCCAGCAGCTTAGTCTCCTACAATGAGCAGTTCTTC.

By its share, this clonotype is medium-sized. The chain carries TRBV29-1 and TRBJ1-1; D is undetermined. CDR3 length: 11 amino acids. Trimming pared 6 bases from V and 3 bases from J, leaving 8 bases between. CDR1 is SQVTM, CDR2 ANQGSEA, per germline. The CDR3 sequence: CSVPWDTEAFF. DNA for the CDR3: TGCAGCGTACCCTGGGACACTGAAGCTTTCTTT.

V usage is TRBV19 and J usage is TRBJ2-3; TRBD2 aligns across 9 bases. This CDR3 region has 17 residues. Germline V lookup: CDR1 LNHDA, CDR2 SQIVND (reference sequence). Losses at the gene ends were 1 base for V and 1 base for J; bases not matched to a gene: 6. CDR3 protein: CASSIGGLAGRTDTQYF. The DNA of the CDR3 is TGTGCCAGTAGTATAGGGGGCCTAGCGGGACGCACAGATACGCAGTATTTT.

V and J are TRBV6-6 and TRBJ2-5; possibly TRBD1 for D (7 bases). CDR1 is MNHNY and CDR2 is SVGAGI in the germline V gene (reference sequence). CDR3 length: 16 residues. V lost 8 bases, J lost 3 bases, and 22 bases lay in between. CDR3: CASRPWGDSEKETQYF. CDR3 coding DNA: TGTGCCAGCCGCCCTTGGGGGGACAGCGAAAAAGAGACCCAGTACTTC.

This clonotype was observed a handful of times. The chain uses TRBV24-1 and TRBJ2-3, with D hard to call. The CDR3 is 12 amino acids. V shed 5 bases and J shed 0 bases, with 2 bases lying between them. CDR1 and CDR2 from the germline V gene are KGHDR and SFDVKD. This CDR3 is CATSASTDTQYF. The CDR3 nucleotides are TGTGCCACCAGTGCCAGCACAGATACGCAGTATTTT.

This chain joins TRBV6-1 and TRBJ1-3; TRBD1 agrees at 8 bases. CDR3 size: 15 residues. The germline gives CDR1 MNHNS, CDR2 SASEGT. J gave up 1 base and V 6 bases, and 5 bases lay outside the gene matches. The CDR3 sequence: CASRQQGGSGNTIYF. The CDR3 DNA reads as TGTGCCAGCAGACAACAGGGGGGGTCTGGAAACACCATATATTTT.

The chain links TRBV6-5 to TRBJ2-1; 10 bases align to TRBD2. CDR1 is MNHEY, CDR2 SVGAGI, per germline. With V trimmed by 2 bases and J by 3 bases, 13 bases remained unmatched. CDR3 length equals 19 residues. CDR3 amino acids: CASSYVQGLAGVGYNEQFF. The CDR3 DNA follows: TGTGCCAGCAGTTACGTTCAAGGGCTAGCGGGAGTAGGCTACAATGAGCAGTTCTTC.

In DNA form, the CDR3 reads TGTGCCAGCCGTCGCGACAGGGATACTGAAGCTTTCTTT. This gives the protein CASRRDRDTEAFF. The chain has TRBV13 and TRBJ1-1; 7 nucleotides match TRBD1. V shed 8 bases, J shed 5 bases, and the junction held 8 bases outside the gene matches. Looked up from germline, CDR1 is PRHDT and CDR2 is FYEKMQ (reference sequence). The CDR3 extends over 13 amino acids.

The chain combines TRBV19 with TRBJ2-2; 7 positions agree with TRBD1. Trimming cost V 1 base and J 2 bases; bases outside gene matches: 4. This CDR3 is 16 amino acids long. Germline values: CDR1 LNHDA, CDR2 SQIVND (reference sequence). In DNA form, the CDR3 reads TGTGCCAGTAGTATAGTTCCAGGGGGTAACACCGGGGAGCTGTTTTTT. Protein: CASSIVPGGNTGELFF.

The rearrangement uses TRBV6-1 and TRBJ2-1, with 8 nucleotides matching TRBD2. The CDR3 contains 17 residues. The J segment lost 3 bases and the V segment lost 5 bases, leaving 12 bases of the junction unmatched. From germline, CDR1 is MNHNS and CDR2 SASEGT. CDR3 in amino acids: CASSLSSTSDFYNEQFF. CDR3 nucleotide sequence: TGTGCCAGCAGTCTTTCGTCGACTAGCGACTTCTACAATGAGCAGTTCTTC.

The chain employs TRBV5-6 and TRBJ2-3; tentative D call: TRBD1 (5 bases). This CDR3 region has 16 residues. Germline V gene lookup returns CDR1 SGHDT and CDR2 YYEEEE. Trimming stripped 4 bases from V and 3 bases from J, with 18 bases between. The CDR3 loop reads CASSLPADSLTDTQYF. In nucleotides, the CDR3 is TGTGCCAGCAGCCTCCCGGCTGACAGTTTAACAGATACGCAGTATTTT.

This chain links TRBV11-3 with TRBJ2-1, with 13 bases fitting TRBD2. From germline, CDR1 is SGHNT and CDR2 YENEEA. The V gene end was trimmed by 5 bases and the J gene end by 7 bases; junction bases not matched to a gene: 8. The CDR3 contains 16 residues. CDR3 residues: CASSAYGLAGVNEQFF. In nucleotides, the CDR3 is TGTGCCAGCAGCGCTTATGGACTAGCGGGAGTTAATGAGCAGTTCTTC.

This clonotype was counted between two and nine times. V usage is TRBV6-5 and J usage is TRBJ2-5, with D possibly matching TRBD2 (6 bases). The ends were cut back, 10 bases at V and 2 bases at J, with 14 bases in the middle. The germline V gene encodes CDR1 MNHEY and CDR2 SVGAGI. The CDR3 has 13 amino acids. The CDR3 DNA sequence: TGTGCCACCATTCCCGGGGGACAAGAGACCCAGTACTTC. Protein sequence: CATIPGGQETQYF.

The CDR3 nucleotides read TGTGCCAGTAACCGACTGACGGACCTGAACACTGAAGCTTTCTTT. Amino acid sequence: CASNRLTDLNTEAFF. J is TRBJ1-1 and V is TRBV19; no firm D call. Between the trimmed V and J ends, which lost 7 bases and 0 bases, there was a span of 15 bases. The germline CDR1 and CDR2 sequences are LNHDA and SQIVND (reference sequence). The CDR3 extends over 15 amino acids.

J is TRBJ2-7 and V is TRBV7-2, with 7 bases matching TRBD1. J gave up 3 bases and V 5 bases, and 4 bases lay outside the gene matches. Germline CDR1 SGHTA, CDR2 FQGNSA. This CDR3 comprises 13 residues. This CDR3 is CASSEGQLYEQYF. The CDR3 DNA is TGTGCCAGCAGCGAGGGACAGCTCTACGAGCAGTACTTC.

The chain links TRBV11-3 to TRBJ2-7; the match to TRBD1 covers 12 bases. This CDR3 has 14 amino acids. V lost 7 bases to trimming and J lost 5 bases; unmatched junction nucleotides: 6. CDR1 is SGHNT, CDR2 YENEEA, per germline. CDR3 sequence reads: CASMGQGAPHEQYF. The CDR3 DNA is TGTGCCAGCATGGGACAGGGGGCGCCGCACGAGCAGTACTTC.

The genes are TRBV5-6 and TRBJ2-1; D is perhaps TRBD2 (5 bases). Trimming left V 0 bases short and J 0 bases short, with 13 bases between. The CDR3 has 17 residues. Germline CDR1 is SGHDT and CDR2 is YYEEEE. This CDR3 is CASSLAVRAGSYNEQFF. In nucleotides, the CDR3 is TGTGCCAGCAGCTTGGCGGTGAGGGCGGGCTCCTACAATGAGCAGTTCTTC. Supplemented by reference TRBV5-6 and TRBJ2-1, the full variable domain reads DAGVTQSPTHLIKTRGQQVTLRCSPKSGHDTVSWYQQALGQGPQFIFQYYEEEERQRGNFPDRFSGHQFPNYSSELNVNALLLGDSALYLCASSLAVRAGSYNEQFFGPGTRLTVL.